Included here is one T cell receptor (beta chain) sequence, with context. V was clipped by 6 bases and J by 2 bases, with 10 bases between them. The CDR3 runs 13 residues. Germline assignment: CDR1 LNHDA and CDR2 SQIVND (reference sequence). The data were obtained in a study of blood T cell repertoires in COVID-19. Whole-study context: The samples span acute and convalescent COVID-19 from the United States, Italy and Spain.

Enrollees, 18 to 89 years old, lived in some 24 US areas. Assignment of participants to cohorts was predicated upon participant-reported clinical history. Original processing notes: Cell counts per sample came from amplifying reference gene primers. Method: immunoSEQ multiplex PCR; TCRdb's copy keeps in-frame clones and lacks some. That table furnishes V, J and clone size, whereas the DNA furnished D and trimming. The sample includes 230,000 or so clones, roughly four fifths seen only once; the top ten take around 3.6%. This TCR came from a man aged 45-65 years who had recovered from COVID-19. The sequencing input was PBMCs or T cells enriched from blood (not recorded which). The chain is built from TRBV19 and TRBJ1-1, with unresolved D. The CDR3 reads CASSWALNTEAFF. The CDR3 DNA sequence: TGTGCCAGTAGCTGGGCCCTAAACACTGAAGCTTTCTTT.